This T cell receptor beta chain is drawn from a study of blood T cell repertoires in COVID-19. For the study at large: Nucleic acid was either cDNA or gDNA, and it came from T cells, B-cell-depleted T cells, or PBMCs.

Profiled with immunoSEQ multiplex PCR; TCRdb holds only in-frame clones, not every one. The sample has under 300,000 clones, roughly 90% seen once. The clonotype comes from a woman in her thirties or forties who had recovered from COVID-19. Sample: peripheral blood.

The CDR3 protein is CATSDPGQTSGNTIYF. In nucleotides, the CDR3 is TGTGCCACCAGTGACCCGGGACAGACGTCTGGAAACACCATATATTTT. The rearrangement links TRBV24-1 to TRBJ1-3; 7 bases are shared with TRBD1. The junction had 6 bases not matched to a gene; V was cut back by 4 bases and J by 1 base. The CDR3 loop spans 16 amino acids. Germline CDR1 KGHDR, CDR2 SFDVKD.